This T cell receptor beta chain was observed in a study of PD-L1 blockade in urothelial cancer. Study-level information: Before enrollment, 0 to 3 chemotherapy regimens had been given to patients. T cell content in blood samples showed a median of around 140,000.

Germline assignment: CDR1 GTSNPN and CDR2 SVGIG (reference sequence). The CDR3 consists of 13 residues. The V gene lost 4 bases and the J gene lost 1 base, with 10 bases spanning the gap. The cohort comprised individuals with locally advanced or metastatic urothelial carcinoma. Some clones are missing from TCRdb's copy, which holds only in-frame ones; the method was immunoSEQ multiplex PCR. This table holds about 88,000 clones, 90% to 95% found once. The TCR sequence derives from a man in his sixties with urothelial cancer. Here the sequenced sample was PBMCs, taken around atezolizumab (anti-PD-L1) treatment. V and J are TRBV30 and TRBJ1-1, with no clear D. The CDR3 is CAWTWRGNTEAFF. CDR3 nucleotides: TGTGCCTGGACCTGGCGGGGGAACACTGAAGCTTTCTTT.